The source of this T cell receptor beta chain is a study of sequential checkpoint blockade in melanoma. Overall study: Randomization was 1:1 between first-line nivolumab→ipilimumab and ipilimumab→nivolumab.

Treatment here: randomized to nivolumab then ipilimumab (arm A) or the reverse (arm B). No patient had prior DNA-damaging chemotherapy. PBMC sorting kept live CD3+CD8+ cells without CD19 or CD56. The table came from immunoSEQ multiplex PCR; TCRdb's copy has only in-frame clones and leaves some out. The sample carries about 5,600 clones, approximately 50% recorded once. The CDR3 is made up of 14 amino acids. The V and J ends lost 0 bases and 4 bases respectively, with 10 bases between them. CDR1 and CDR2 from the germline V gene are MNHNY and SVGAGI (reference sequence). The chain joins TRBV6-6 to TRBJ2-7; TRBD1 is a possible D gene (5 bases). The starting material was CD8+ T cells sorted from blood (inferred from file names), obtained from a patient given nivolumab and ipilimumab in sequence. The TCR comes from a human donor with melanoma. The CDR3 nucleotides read TGTGCCAGCAGTTACTCAGGGGCCCGTTACGAGCAGTACTTC. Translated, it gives CASSYSGARYEQYF.